This TCR beta chain was recorded in a study of blood T cell repertoires in COVID-19. Whole-study context: Whether acute or convalescent, the COVID-19 samples came from the United States, Italy and Spain. Sample material is recorded as cDNA or gDNA derived from T cells, B-cell-depleted T cells, or PBMCs.

The germline V gene encodes CDR1 SGHTA and CDR2 FQGNSA. V gave up 1 base and J gave up 3 bases, with 6 bases separating them. The CDR3 has 13 amino acids. Per the original methods: Estimation of nucleated cell counts was performed using reference gene primer amplification. Produced via immunoSEQ multiplex PCR; TCRdb's table is partial and in-frame only. For V, J and clone size, that table is used; D and trimming come from the DNA. This table holds 77,000 or so clones, 85% to 90% found once. Input material: peripheral blood. The TCR comes from a man older than 75 with acute or convalescent COVID-19. The gene calls are TRBV7-2 and TRBJ1-1; D unresolved. The CDR3 bases are TGTGCCAGCAGCTTAGGTTCGGACACTGAAGCTTTCTTT. This encodes CASSLGSDTEAFF.